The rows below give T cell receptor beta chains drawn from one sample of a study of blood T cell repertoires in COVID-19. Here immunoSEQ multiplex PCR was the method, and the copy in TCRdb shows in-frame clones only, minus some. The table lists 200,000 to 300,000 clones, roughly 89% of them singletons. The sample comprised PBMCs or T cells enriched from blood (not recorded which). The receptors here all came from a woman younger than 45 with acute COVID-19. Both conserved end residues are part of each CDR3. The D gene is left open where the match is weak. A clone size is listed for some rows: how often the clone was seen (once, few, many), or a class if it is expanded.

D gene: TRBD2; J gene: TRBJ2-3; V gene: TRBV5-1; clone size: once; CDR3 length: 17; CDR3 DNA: TGCGCCAGCAGCTTGGCCGGGGGACTAGCGGCAACAGATACGCAGTATTTT; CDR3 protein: CASSLAGGLAATDTQYF
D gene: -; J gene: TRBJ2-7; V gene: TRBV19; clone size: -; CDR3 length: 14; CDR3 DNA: TGTGCCAGTAGCAACGGGATCTACGGGTACGAGCAGTACTTC; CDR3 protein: CASSNGIYGYEQYF
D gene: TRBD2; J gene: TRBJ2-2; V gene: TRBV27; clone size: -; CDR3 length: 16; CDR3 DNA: TGTGCCAGCAGTTTTTTGGGGGGGGGTGGCACCGGGGAGCTGTTTTTT; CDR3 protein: CASSFLGGGGTGELFF
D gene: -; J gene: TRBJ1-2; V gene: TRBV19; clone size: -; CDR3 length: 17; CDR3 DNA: TGTGCCAGTAGTATCAGTGTTAGCCCTCGGGAGGGCTATGGCTACACCTTC; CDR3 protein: CASSISVSPREGYGYTF
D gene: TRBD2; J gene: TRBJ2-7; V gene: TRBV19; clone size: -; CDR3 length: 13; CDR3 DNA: TGTGCCAGTAGTGCGTCTAGCGGCTACGAGCAGTACTTC; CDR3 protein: CASSASSGYEQYF
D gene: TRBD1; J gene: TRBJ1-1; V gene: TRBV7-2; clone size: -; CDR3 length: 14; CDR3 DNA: TGTGCCAGCAGCGCGTACAGGGGAGGCACTGAAGCTTTCTTT; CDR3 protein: CASSAYRGGTEAFF
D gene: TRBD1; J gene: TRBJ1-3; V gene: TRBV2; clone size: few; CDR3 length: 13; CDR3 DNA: TGTGCCAGCAGTGGGGACAGGGTTCAGGAGTTCGATTTT; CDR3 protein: CASSGDRVQEFDF
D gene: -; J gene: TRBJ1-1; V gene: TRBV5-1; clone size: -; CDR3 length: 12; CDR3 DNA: TGCGCCAGCAGCTTGTCGGGTGTTGAAGCTTTCTTT; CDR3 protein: CASSLSGVEAFF
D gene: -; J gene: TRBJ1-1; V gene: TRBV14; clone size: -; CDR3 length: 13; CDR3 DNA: TGTGCCAGCAGCCAAGAGTTTAGGGGTGAAGCTTTCTTT; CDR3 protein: CASSQEFRGEAFF
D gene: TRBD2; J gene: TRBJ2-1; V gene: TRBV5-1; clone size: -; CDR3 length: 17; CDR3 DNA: TGCGCCAGCAGCTTGTCTGTTCCGGGACTAGCGGACAATGAGCAGTTCTTC; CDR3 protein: CASSLSVPGLADNEQFF
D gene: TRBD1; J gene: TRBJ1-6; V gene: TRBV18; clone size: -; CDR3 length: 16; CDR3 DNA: TGTGCCAGCTCGCCCCTTCTCGGGACAGGGAATTCACCCCTCCACTTT; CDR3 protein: CASSPLLGTGNSPLHF
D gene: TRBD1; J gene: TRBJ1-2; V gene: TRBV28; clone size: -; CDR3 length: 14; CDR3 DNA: TGTGCCAGCAGTTTCCCCGACAGGGCCTATGGCTACACCTTC; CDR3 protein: CASSFPDRAYGYTF
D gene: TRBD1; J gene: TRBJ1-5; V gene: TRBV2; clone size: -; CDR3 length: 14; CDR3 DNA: TGTGCCAGCAGTGAAGGGGGACAGGGCCAGCCCCAGCATTTT; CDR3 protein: CASSEGGQGQPQHF
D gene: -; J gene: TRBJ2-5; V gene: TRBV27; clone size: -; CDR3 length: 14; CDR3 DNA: TGTGCCAGCAGTGTAGCGGCGTATAAAGAGACCCAGTACTTC; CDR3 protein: CASSVAAYKETQYF
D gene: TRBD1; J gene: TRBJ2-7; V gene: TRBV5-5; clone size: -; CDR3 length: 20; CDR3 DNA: TGTGCCAGCAGCTTGGAACTGGGGAACCGGGACAGGTCGAGCTCTCGCGAGCAGTACTTC; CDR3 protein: CASSLELGNRDRSSSREQYF
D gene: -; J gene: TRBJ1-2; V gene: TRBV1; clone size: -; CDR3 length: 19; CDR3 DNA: TGCACCAGCAGCCAAGATATGGGGCACAGGGTTTCCCCTCGGCATGGCTACACCTTC; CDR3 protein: CTSSQDMGHRVSPRHGYTF
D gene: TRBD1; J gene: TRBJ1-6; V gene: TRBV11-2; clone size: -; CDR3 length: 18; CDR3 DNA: TGTGCCAGCAGCTTAGCCGGACAGGGTTCCATTTATAATTCACCCCTCCACTTT; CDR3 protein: CASSLAGQGSIYNSPLHF
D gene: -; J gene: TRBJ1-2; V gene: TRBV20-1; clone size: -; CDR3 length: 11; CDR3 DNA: TGCAGTGCTATACTCGGACATAACTACACCTTC; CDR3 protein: CSAILGHNYTF
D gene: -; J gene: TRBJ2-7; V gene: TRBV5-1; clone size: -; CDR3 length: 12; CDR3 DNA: TGCGCCAGCAGCTTGGAAGCGGACGAGCAGTACTTC; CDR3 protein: CASSLEADEQYF
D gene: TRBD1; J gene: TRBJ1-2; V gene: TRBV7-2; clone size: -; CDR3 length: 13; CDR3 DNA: TGTGCCAGCAGCTCGGGACAGCACTATGGCTACACCTTC; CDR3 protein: CASSSGQHYGYTF
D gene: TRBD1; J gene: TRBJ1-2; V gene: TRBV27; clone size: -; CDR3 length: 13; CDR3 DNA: TGTGCCACTAGATGGGACAGGGACGGGGGCTACACCTTC; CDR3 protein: CATRWDRDGGYTF
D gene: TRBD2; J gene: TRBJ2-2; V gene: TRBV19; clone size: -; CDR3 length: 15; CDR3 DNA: TGTGCCAGTAGTAGTGGCAGGGCGGGAGCCGGGGAGCTGTTTTTT; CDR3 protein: CASSSGRAGAGELFF
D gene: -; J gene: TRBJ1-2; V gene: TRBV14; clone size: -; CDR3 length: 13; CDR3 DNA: TGTGCCAGCAGCCAAGAAGAGGGCTATGGCTACACCTTC; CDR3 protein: CASSQEEGYGYTF
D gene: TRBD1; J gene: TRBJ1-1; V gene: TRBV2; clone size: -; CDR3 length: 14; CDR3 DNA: TGTGCCAGCAGGAGGGACAGGGGGGACACTGAAGCTTTCTTT; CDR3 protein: CASRRDRGDTEAFF
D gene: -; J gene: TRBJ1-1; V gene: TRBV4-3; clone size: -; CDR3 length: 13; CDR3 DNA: TGCGCCAGCAGCCAAGACCCGGGGATAGAAGCTTTCTTT; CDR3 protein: CASSQDPGIEAFF
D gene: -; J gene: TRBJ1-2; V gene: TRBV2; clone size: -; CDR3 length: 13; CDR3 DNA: TGTGCCAGCATCGAAAGGTCTACGGGGGGCTACACCTTC; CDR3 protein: CASIERSTGGYTF
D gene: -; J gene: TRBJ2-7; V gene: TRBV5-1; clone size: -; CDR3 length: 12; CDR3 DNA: TGCGCCAGCAGCTTGGGGGCGTACGAGCAGTACTTC; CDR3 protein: CASSLGAYEQYF
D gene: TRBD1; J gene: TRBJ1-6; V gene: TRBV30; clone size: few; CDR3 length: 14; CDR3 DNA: TGTGCCTGGAGTACCGGGACAGGAAGCTCACCCCTCCACTTT; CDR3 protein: CAWSTGTGSSPLHF
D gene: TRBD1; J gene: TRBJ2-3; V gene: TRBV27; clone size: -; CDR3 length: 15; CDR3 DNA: TGTGCCAGCAGTTGGGACAGGGAAGGGACAGATACGCAGTATTTT; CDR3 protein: CASSWDREGTDTQYF
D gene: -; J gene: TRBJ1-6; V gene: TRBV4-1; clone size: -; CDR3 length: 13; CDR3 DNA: TGCGCCAGCAGCCAAGGGGGGGAATCACCCCTCCACTTT; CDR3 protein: CASSQGGESPLHF
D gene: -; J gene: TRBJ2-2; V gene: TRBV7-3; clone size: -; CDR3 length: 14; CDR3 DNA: TGTGCCAGCAGCGTAGTACCGGGGTCCGGGGAGCTGTTTTTT; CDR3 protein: CASSVVPGSGELFF
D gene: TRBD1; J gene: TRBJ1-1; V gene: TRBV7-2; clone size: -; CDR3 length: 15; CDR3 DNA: TGTGCCAGCAGCTTAGAGGGACAGGGGGGAACTGAAGCTTTCTTT; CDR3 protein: CASSLEGQGGTEAFF
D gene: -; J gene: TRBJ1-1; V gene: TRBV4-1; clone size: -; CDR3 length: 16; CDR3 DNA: TGCGCCAGCAGCCAATCTAGAGGAGGCTTCAACACTGAAGCTTTCTTT; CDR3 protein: CASSQSRGGFNTEAFF
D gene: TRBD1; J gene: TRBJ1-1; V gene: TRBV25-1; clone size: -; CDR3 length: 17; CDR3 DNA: TGTGCCAGCAGCGCCGCCAGGGGACAGTTAATGAACACTGAAGCTTTCTTT; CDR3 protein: CASSAARGQLMNTEAFF
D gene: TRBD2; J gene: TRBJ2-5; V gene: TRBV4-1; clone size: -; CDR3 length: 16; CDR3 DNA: TGCGCCAGCAGCCATAGGACTAGCGGGGGGGCTGAGACCCAGTACTTC; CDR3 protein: CASSHRTSGGAETQYF
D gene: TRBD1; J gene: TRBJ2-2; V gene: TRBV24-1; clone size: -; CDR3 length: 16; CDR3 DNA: TGTGCCACCAGTGAGACCGGGACAGGGACTACCGGGGAGCTGTTTTTT; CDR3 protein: CATSETGTGTTGELFF
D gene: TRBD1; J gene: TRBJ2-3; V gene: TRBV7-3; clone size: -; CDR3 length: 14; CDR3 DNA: TGTGCCAGCAGCCCGCGGCAGGGGGCAGATACGCAGTATTTT; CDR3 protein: CASSPRQGADTQYF
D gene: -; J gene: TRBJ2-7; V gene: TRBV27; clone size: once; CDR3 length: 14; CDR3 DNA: TGTGCCAGCAGTTTGCGGGGGCTGCCCTACGAGCAGTACTTC; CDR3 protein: CASSLRGLPYEQYF
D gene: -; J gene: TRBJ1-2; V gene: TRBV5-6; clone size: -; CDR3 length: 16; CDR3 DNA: TGTGCCAGCAGCTTGGGGAAGGGCGGGCCTAACTATGGCTACACCTTC; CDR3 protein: CASSLGKGGPNYGYTF
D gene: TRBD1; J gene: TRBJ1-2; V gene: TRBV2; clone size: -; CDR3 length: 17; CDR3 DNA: TGTGCCAGCAGTGAAGCGCTTCCGGCAGGGGGAGGTAATGGCTACACCTTC; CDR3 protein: CASSEALPAGGGNGYTF
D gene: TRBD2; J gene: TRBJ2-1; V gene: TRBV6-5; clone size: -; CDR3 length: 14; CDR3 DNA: TGTGCCAGCATTATAGCGGGGAGCTACAATGAGCAGTTCTTC; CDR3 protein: CASIIAGSYNEQFF
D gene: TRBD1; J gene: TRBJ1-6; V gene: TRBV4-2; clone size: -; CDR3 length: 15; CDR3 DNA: TGTGCCAGCAGCCAAGGAGGGGACAGAAATTCACCCCTCCACTTT; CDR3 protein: CASSQGGDRNSPLHF
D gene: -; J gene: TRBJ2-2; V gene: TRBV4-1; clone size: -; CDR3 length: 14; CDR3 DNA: TGCGCCAGCAGTCCGAGTTCTAACACCGGGGAGCTGTTTTTT; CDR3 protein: CASSPSSNTGELFF
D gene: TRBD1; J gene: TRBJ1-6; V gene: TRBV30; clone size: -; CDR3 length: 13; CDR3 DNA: TGTGCCCGTGGGACAGGGGAGGGTTCACCCCTCCACTTT; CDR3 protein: CARGTGEGSPLHF
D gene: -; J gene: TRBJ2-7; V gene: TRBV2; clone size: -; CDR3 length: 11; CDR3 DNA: TGTGCCAGCAGACAGTCCTACGAGCAGTACTTC; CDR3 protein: CASRQSYEQYF
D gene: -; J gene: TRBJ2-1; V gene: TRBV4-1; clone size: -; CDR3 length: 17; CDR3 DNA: TGCGCCAGCAGCCAAGATCGGCAGGGATCGTCCTACAATGAGCAGTTCTTC; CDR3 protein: CASSQDRQGSSYNEQFF
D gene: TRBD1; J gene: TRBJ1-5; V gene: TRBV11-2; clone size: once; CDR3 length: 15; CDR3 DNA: TGTGCCAGCAGCCCGGACAGGGCGGGCAATCAGCCCCAGCATTTT; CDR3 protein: CASSPDRAGNQPQHF
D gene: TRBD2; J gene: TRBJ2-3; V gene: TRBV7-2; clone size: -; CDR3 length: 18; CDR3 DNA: TGTGCCAGCAGCTTAGCGCCTAGCGGGGGGGCCCCCACAGATACGCAGTATTTT; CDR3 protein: CASSLAPSGGAPTDTQYF
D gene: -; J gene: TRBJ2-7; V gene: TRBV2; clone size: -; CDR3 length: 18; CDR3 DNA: TGTGCCAGCAGTGACTTGACGGGTAAGGACACGGTATCCTACGAGCAGTACTTC; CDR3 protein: CASSDLTGKDTVSYEQYF
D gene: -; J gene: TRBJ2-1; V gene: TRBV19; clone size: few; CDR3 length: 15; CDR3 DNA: TGTGCCAGTAGTATAGCATACTTGTCCTACAATGAGCAGTTCTTC; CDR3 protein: CASSIAYLSYNEQFF
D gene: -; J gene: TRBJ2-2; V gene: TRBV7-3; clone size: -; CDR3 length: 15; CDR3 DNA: TGTGCCAGCAGTCCCCGGACAGCGAACACCGGGGAGCTGTTTTTT; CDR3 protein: CASSPRTANTGELFF
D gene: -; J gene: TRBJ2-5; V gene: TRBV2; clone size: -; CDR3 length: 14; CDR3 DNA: TGTGCCAGCAGTGAAGCGCTTGCGCAAGAGACCCAGTACTTC; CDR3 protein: CASSEALAQETQYF
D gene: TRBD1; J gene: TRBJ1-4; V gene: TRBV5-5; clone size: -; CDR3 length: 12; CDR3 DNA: TGTGCCAGCTCGACAGGGGGAGAAAAACTGTTTTTT; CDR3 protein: CASSTGGEKLFF
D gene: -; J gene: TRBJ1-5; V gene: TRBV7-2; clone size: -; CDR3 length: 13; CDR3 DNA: TGTGCCAGCAGCTTAGCTAGAGGTCAGCCCCAGCATTTT; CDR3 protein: CASSLARGQPQHF
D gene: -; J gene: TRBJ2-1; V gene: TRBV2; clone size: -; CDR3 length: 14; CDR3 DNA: TGTGCCAGCAGAGGGGGACATCCAGGCAATGAGCAGTTCTTC; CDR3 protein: CASRGGHPGNEQFF